This TCR beta chain was obtained from a study of T-cell reconstitution after alpha-beta-depleted transplantation in children. General observations from the study: When one year had passed after transplant, most T-cell counts and diversity came from newly produced T cells. TCRbeta diversity was high at day 60 in some patients (a result of surviving recipient T cells and thymic progenitors).

The TCRbeta library incorporated unique molecular identifiers. TCRdb used MiXCR to reprocess the PCR reads, holding one entry per CDR3 protein. Of approximately 1,000,000 distinct CDR3 sequences listed, under 30% are singletons. This clonotype was counted a few times. What it binds is unknown. One junction end disagrees with the germline gene, perhaps due to a read error. The material sequenced was PBMCs, mostly from graft donor cells, taken 360 days after TCRalphabeta/CD19-depleted stem cell transplant. The sequence came from a boy in the first two years of life who had a stem cell transplant for SCID, so the T cells may come from the graft donor.

Here the CDR3 DNA reads TGCGCCAGCAGCTTGGGCCAGTCCCGGCTGCTCTTC. Translated: CASSLGQSRLLF. V gene TRBV5-1 combines with J gene TRBJ2-1, with D unclear. The CDR3 is 12 amino acids. The germline gives CDR1 SGHRS, CDR2 YFSETQ. Looking up the rest from reference TRBV5-1 and TRBJ2-1 gives the full variable domain: KAGVTQTPRYLIKTRGQQVTLSCSPISGHRSVSWYQQTPGQGLQFLFEYFSETQRNKGNFPGRFSGRQFSNSRSEMNVSTLELGDSALYLCASSLGQSRLLFGPGTRLTVL.